What follows are 26 T cell receptor beta chains derived from one specimen sequenced in a study of blood T cell repertoires in COVID-19. TCRdb keeps only in-frame clones here, not all; method: immunoSEQ multiplex PCR. Of roughly 240,000 clones in the sample, about 91% were seen once. Material for sequencing was PBMCs or T cells enriched from blood (not recorded which). These receptors were taken from a woman between 40 and 50 years old with acute COVID-19.

J is TRBJ2-1 and V is TRBV19, with 12 positions matching TRBD1. With V trimmed by 6 bases and J by 0 bases, 9 bases remained unmatched. The CDR3 sequence is 18 residues long. Germline loops: CDR1 LNHDA, CDR2 SQIVND (reference sequence). In DNA form, the CDR3 reads TGTGCCAGTAGCCCCCGGGACAGGGGGCCCAGCTCCTACAATGAGCAGTTCTTC. Translating it yields CASSPRDRGPSSYNEQFF.

The rearrangement links TRBV7-8 to TRBJ2-1, with no clear D. The CDR3 is 15 residues long. V dropped 1 base and J dropped 3 bases, with 10 bases sitting between them. Germline V CDR1 and CDR2: SGHVS, FQNEAQ. Here the CDR3 reads CASSLELSFYNEQFF. In DNA form, the CDR3 reads TGTGCCAGCAGCTTAGAATTGAGTTTCTACAATGAGCAGTTCTTC.

CDR3 sequence: CASSLQGADEQFF. The DNA of the CDR3 is TGTGCCAGCAGCTTGCAGGGGGCGGATGAGCAGTTCTTC. This rearrangement joins TRBV5-4 to TRBJ2-1; 8 bases are shared with TRBD1. The V segment lost 1 base and the J segment 8 bases; nucleotides outside the gene matches: 2. The CDR3 runs to 13 residues. Germline V gene lookup returns CDR1 SGHNT and CDR2 YYREEE (reference sequence).

The chain joins TRBV25-1 to TRBJ1-1; D is unresolved. This CDR3 contains 13 residues. Trimming left V 5 bases short and J 1 base short, with 8 bases between. CDR1 is MGHDK, CDR2 SYGVNS, per germline. The CDR3 spells CASSLGRNTEAFF. Here the CDR3 DNA reads TGTGCCAGCAGTCTAGGCAGGAACACTGAAGCTTTCTTT.

The rearrangement joins TRBV12-2 to TRBJ2-7; the tabulated D call, TRBD1, remains unverified against the DNA. TRBV12-2 is designated a pseudogene. The CDR3 is made up of 14 amino acids. This CDR3 is CASRLAQIPYEQYV. The CDR3, as DNA: TGTGCAAGTCGCTTAGCGCAGATTCCCTACGAGCAGTACGTC.

The chain has TRBV14 and TRBJ1-1; no reliable D call. The CDR3 loop spans 14 amino acids. Germline V lookup: CDR1 SGHDN, CDR2 FVKESK. V was trimmed by 6 bases and J by 4 bases, leaving 15 bases between them. CDR3 bases: TGTGCCAGCAGGATGACCAGCGGTCGCACTGAAGCTTTCTTT. Residues: CASRMTSGRTEAFF. Supplemented by reference TRBV14 and TRBJ1-1, the full variable domain reads EAGVTQFPSHSVIEKGQTVTLRCDPISGHDNLYWYRRVMGKEIKFLLHFVKESKQDESGMPNNRFLAERTGGTYSTLKVQPAELEDSGVYFCASRMTSGRTEAFFGQGTRLTVV.

V gene TRBV5-6 combines with J gene TRBJ2-7; 14 bases agree with TRBD2. The length of the CDR3 is 15 residues. Trimming took 3 bases from V and 3 from J; bases not matched to a gene: 2. Germline V gene sequence: CDR1 SGHDT, CDR2 YYEEEE. CDR3 amino acids: CASSWGTSGSYEQYV. The CDR3 DNA is TGTGCCAGCAGCTGGGGGACTAGCGGGAGCTACGAGCAGTACGTC.

The chain uses TRBV11-2 and TRBJ2-3, with TRBD2 matching over 10 bases. The germline V gene has CDR1 SGHAT and CDR2 FQNNGV. J lost 4 bases, V lost 0 bases, and 16 bases had no gene match. The CDR3 runs to 20 residues. The chain's CDR3 is CASSLDWATSGIGEPDTQYF. As DNA, the CDR3 is TGTGCCAGCAGCTTAGATTGGGCAACTAGCGGGATTGGGGAGCCAGATACGCAGTATTTT.

The CDR3 sequence: CASSLGPDRAAYEQYF. The CDR3, as DNA: TGTGCCAGCAGCTTAGGTCCGGACAGAGCCGCCTACGAGCAGTACTTC. The V call is TRBV13, the J call TRBJ2-7; TRBD1 might be the D (6 bases). The V and J ends lost 0 bases and 2 bases respectively, with 14 bases between them. This CDR3 is built from 16 residues. Per the germline V gene, CDR1 is PRHDT and CDR2 is FYEKMQ (reference sequence).

The CDR3 coding sequence is TGTGCCAGCAGTTTATCGGGGCTAGCGGGGGGCATGAACACCGGGGAGCTGTTTTTT. Protein product: CASSLSGLAGGMNTGELFF. This chain links TRBV27 with TRBJ2-2, with 11 bases matching TRBD2. Trimming removed 0 bases from V and 1 base from J; junction bases left unmatched: 7. Per germline, CDR1 MNHEY and CDR2 SMNVEV (reference sequence). The CDR3 loop spans 19 amino acids.

The J gene is TRBJ2-1, the V gene TRBV5-4; TRBD2 matches at 7 bases. J lost 7 bases, V lost 2 bases, and 6 bases had no gene match. Germline V gives CDR1 SGHNT, CDR2 YYREEE (reference sequence). This CDR3 contains 14 residues. CDR3 residues: CASSFRTSGNEQFF. CDR3 bases: TGTGCCAGCAGCTTCCGGACTAGTGGGAATGAGCAGTTCTTC.

This rearrangement joins TRBV9 to TRBJ1-1, with 7 bases identical to TRBD1. After removal of 1 base from V and 5 bases from J, the junction contained 2 bases not matched to a gene. This CDR3 has 13 amino acids. CDR1 is SGDLS, CDR2 YYNGEE, per germline. The CDR3 sequence: CASSVQTGTEAFF. CDR3 in DNA: TGTGCCAGCAGCGTACAGACAGGGACTGAAGCTTTCTTT.

CDR3 sequence (DNA): TGCGCCAGCAGCTTCGGTGGACAGGGGTGGGAAAGGGACACTGAAGCTTTCTTT. Its translation: CASSFGGQGWERDTEAFF. This sequence joins TRBV5-1 and TRBJ1-1; 9 bases match TRBD1. The J segment lost 3 bases and the V segment lost 2 bases, leaving 14 bases of the junction unmatched. The CDR3 is 18 amino acids. Germline V gene data show CDR1 as SGHRS and CDR2 as YFSETQ.

The V and J genes are TRBV13 and TRBJ1-1; D unclear. Trimming took 5 bases from V and 6 from J, leaving 10 bases between them. This CDR3 is 12 amino acids long. The V gene's germline CDR1 is PRHDT and CDR2 FYEKMQ (reference sequence). The CDR3 nucleotides read TGTGCCAGCAGCATAGCACGGGCTGAAGCTTTCTTT. It is translated as CASSIARAEAFF.

The CDR3 protein is CASRPAGTGSSSYNEQFF. DNA of the CDR3: TGTGCCAGCAGACCCGCCGGGACAGGGTCAAGCTCCTACAATGAGCAGTTCTTC. The V and J genes are TRBV7-9 and TRBJ2-1; 9 positions match TRBD1. The CDR3 is 18 residues long. After removal of 6 bases from V and 0 bases from J, the junction contained 12 bases not matched to a gene. The V gene's germline CDR1 is SEHNR and CDR2 FQNEAQ (reference sequence).

This chain links TRBV5-1 with TRBJ2-1; maybe TRBD2 (6 bases). CDR1 is SGHRS, CDR2 YFSETQ, per germline. V lost 4 bases and J 4 bases, leaving 18 bases between the germline ends. This CDR3 is 16 amino acids long. CDR3 DNA sequence: TGCGCCAGCAGCCCCGGGGGTGGGACCGCATACAATGAGCAGTTCTTC. This gives the protein CASSPGGGTAYNEQFF.

This chain connects TRBV19 to TRBJ1-6, with 7 bases identical to TRBD1. The V and J ends lost 3 bases and 7 bases, in that order; junction bases with no gene match: 9. In germline, CDR1 is LNHDA, CDR2 SQIVND (reference sequence). The CDR3 contains 16 residues. The CDR3 DNA reads as TGTGCCAGTAGTATTGGTTTTGGGACAGCGAATTCACCCCTCCACTTT. Its translation is CASSIGFGTANSPLHF.

The table lists this clone with a count of one. The CDR3 reads CASSSLERGGEVTQYF. CDR3 sequence (DNA): TGTGCCAGCAGCTCTTTGGAGCGGGGGGGCGAGGTGACCCAGTACTTC. The rearrangement joins TRBV5-6 to TRBJ2-5, with 10 bases identical to TRBD2. V dropped 3 bases and J dropped 7; count of bases not matched to a gene: 12. The CDR3 length is 16 residues. Germline-derived CDR1 and CDR2 are SGHDT and YYEEEE. Full variable domain (outside the CDR3, taken from reference TRBV5-6 and TRBJ2-5): DAGVTQSPTHLIKTRGQQVTLRCSPKSGHDTVSWYQQALGQGPQFIFQYYEEEERQRGNFPDRFSGHQFPNYSSELNVNALLLGDSALYLCASSSLERGGEVTQYFGPGTRLLVL.

The table lists this clone with a count of one. This chain's CDR3 is CASSFQESSYNEQFF. Written as DNA, the CDR3 is TGTGCCAGCAGTTTTCAGGAAAGCTCCTACAATGAGCAGTTCTTC. The chain combines TRBV27 with TRBJ2-1; no reliable D call. The CDR3 sequence is 15 residues long. CDR1 and CDR2 (germline): MNHEY, SMNVEV (reference sequence). Trimming shortened V by 3 bases and J by 0 bases, and 9 bases separated the two germline ends.

V usage is TRBV24-1 and J usage is TRBJ1-6, with TRBD1 as a possible D gene (5 bases). Trimming cost V 12 bases and J 1 base, with 15 bases left between them. The CDR3 loop spans 15 amino acids. Germline V gives CDR1 KGHDR, CDR2 SFDVKD. The CDR3 DNA sequence: TGTGCCGCCAACGGGGGAGGGTCCTATAATTCACCCCTCCACTTT. As protein: CAANGGGSYNSPLHF.

The chain uses TRBV5-1 and TRBJ1-1; D unclear. The CDR3 loop spans 13 amino acids. Trimming shortened V by 4 bases and J by 1 base, and 8 bases separated the two germline ends. Germline V gives CDR1 SGHRS, CDR2 YFSETQ. The CDR3 nucleotides read TGCGCCAGCAGCCAGGTCGGGAACACTGAAGCTTTCTTT. It specifies CASSQVGNTEAFF.

V and J are TRBV7-2 and TRBJ1-1; no clear D. The V gene's germline CDR1 is SGHTA and CDR2 FQGNSA. The CDR3 is 13 amino acids. V was clipped by 3 bases and J by 3 bases, with 8 bases between them. The CDR3 sequence: CASSLMADTEAFF. In nucleotides, the CDR3 is TGTGCCAGCAGCTTGATGGCGGACACTGAAGCTTTCTTT.

The chain combines TRBV18 with TRBJ1-1; D perhaps matches TRBD1 (5 bases). The V and J ends lost 2 bases and 8 bases respectively, with 6 bases between them. Germline V lookup: CDR1 KGHSH, CDR2 LQKENI. The CDR3 consists of 11 residues. The CDR3: CASSPRGEAFF. In nucleotides, the CDR3 is TGTGCCAGCTCACCAAGGGGCGAAGCTTTCTTT.

CDR3 residues: CATGQGSDGYTF. The DNA of the CDR3 is TGTGCCACCGGACAGGGCTCAGATGGCTACACCTTC. This sequence joins TRBV10-3 and TRBJ1-2; 8 nucleotides align to TRBD1. Germline trimming cut 10 bases from V and 6 bases from J; bases unmatched to any gene: 7. Per germline, CDR1 ENHRY and CDR2 SYGVKD. The length of the CDR3 is 12 residues.

This clone was seen a handful of times. The rearrangement joins TRBV4-1 to TRBJ1-1; no reliable D call. Per the germline V gene, CDR1 is MGHRA and CDR2 is YSYEKL. The CDR3 runs 14 residues. The V end was cut by 4 bases, the J end by 1 base, with 10 bases between. CDR3 DNA: TGCGCCAGCAGCCGCAATCTGGCGAACACTGAAGCTTTCTTT. Translating gives CASSRNLANTEAFF.

The V gene is TRBV5-1, the J gene TRBJ1-1; no firm D call. CDR1 SGHRS and CDR2 YFSETQ come from the germline V gene. Trimming removed 3 bases from V and 7 bases from J, with 13 bases in between. CDR3 length: 13 residues. CDR3 DNA sequence: TGCGCCAGCAGCTCCTCTAACAGAGTTGAAGCTTTCTTT. Encoded protein: CASSSSNRVEAFF.